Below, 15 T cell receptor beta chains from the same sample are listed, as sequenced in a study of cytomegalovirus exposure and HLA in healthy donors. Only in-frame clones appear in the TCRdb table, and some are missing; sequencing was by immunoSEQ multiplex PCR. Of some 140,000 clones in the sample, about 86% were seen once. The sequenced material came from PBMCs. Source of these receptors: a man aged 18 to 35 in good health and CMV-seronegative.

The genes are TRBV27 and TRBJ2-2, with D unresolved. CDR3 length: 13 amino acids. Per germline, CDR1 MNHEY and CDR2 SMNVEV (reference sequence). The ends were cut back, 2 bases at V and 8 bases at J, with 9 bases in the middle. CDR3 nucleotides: TGTGCCAGCAGTTTAATCGCAACTGGGGAGCTGTTTTTT. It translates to CASSLIATGELFF.

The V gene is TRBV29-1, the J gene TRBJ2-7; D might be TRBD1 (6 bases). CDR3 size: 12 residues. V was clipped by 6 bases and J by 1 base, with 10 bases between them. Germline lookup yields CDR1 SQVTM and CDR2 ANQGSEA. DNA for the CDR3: TGCAGCGTCCAGGACAGTTCCTACGAGCAGTACTTC. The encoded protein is CSVQDSSYEQYF.

The CDR3 here is CASSVYSNQPQHF. The CDR3 nucleotides read TGTGCCAGCAGCGTCTATAGCAATCAGCCCCAGCATTTT. The chain is built from TRBV2 and TRBJ1-5, with D uncertain. Germline CDR1 is SNHLY and CDR2 is FYNNEI. The CDR3 totals 13 residues. With 6 bases removed from V and 0 bases from J, the gap between germline ends came to 6 bases.

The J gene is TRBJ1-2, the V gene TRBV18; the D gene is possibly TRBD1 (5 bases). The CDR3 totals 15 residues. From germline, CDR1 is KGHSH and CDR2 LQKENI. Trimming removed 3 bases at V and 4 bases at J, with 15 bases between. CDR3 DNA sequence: TGTGCCAGCTCACCTTACTCAGGGCGCGGCTATGGCTACACCTTC. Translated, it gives CASSPYSGRGYGYTF.

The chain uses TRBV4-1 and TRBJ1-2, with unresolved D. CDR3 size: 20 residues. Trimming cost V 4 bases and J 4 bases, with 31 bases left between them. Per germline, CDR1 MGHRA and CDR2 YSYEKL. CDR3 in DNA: TGCGCCAGCAGCCTCCCGGTACGTTCGGAGGCGTCCGGGATCCTCTATGGCTACACCTTC. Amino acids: CASSLPVRSEASGILYGYTF.

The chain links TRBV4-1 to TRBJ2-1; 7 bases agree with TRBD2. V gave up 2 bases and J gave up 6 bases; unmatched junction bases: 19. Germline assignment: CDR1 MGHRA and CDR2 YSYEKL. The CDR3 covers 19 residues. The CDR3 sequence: CASSQLRSREVKGGNEQFF. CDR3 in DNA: TGCGCCAGCAGCCAACTCCGCTCCCGGGAGGTCAAAGGTGGCAATGAGCAGTTCTTC.

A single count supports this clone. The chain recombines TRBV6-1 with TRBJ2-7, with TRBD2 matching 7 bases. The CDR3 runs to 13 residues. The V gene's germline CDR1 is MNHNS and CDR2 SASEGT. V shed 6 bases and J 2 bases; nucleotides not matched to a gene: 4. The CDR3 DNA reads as TGTGCCAGCAGAATGGGGAGGGCCTACGAGCAGTACTTC. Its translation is CASRMGRAYEQYF.

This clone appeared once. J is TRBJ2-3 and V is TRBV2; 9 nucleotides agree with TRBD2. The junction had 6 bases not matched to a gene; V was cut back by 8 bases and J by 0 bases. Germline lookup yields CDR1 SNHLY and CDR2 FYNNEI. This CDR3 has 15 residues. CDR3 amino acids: CASHSSGMSTDTQYF. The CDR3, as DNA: TGTGCCAGCCACTCTAGCGGGATGAGCACAGATACGCAGTATTTT.

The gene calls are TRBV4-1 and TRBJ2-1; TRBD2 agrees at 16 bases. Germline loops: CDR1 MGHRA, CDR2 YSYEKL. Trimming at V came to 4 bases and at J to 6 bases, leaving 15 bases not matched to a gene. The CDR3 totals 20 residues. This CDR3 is CASSLNFLGLAGGTPNEQFF. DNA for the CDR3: TGCGCCAGCAGCCTAAACTTTTTGGGACTAGCGGGGGGGACCCCCAATGAGCAGTTCTTC.

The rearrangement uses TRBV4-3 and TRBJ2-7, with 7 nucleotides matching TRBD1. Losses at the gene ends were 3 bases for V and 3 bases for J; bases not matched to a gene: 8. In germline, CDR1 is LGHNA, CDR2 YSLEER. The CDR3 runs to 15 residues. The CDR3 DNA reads TGCGCCAGCAGCCAGGGACAGTCGGAAGACTACGAGCAGTACTTC. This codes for CASSQGQSEDYEQYF.

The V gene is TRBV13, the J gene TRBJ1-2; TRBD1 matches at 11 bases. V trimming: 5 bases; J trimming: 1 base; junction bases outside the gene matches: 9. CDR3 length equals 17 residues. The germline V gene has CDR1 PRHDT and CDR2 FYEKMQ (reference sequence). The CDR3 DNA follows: TGTGCCAGCAGCGTTGGGACAGGGGGGACCGGTAACTATGGCTACACCTTC. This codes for CASSVGTGGTGNYGYTF.

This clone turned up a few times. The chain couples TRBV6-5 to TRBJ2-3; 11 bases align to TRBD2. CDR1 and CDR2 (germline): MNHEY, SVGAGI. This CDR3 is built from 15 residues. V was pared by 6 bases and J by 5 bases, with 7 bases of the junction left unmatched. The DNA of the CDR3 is TGTGCCAGCAGGCTAATAGCGGGGGGGGTAGATACGCAGTATTTT. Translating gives CASRLIAGGVDTQYF.

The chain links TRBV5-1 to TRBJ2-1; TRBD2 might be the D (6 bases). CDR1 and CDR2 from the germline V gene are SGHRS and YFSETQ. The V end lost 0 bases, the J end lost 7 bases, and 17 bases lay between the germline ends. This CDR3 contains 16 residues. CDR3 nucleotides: TGCGCCAGCAGCTTGGGCGGGGTTAGGAGGGTGAATGAGCAGTTCTTC. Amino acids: CASSLGGVRRVNEQFF.

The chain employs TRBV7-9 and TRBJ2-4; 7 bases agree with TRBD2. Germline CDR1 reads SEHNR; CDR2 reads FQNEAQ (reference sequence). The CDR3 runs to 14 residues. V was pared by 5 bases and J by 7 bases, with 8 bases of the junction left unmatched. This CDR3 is CASSRDGLENIQYF. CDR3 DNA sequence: TGTGCCAGCAGCCGGGACGGACTAGAGAACATTCAGTACTTC.

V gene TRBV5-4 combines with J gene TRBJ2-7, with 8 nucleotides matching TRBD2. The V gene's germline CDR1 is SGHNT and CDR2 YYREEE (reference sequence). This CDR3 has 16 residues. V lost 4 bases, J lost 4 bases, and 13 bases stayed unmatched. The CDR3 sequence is CASSQHTSGGAYEQYF. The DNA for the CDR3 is TGTGCCAGCAGCCAACATACAAGCGGGGGCGCATACGAGCAGTACTTC.